This T cell receptor beta chain was captured by sequencing in a study of regulatory T cells in long-lasting Graves disease. The study, taken as a whole, reports: Researchers examined only peripheral blood and not thyroid tissue.

The CDR3 totals 14 residues. In germline, CDR1 is LNHDA, CDR2 SQIVND (reference sequence). V dropped 6 bases and J dropped 7; count of bases not matched to a gene: 6. Indicated time point: persistent/refractory GD, antithyroid drugs over 5 years with positive TRAb. Isolated PBMC RNA provided the starting material for the TCR library. With iRepertoire HTBI primers and Arm-PCR of CDR3 regions, TCR beta libraries were built. MiXCR, run by TCRdb on the multiplex PCR reads, gives a single entry per CDR3 protein. The repertoire has around 400,000 distinct CDR3 sequences, roughly a quarter of them found once; the top ten carry roughly 26%. Concerning this clonotype itself: The antigen remains unidentified.

V gene TRBV19 combines with J gene TRBJ1-4; 9 bases agree with TRBD1. The TCR was taken from a female donor with Graves disease. The specimen comprised peripheral blood mononuclear cells (PBMCs), sampled when the disease was refractory, from a patient treated with antithyroid drugs. The CDR3 DNA sequence: TGTGCCAGTAGGGGACAGGGTCAAGGTGAAAAACTGTTTTTT. Residues: CASRGQGQGEKLFF.